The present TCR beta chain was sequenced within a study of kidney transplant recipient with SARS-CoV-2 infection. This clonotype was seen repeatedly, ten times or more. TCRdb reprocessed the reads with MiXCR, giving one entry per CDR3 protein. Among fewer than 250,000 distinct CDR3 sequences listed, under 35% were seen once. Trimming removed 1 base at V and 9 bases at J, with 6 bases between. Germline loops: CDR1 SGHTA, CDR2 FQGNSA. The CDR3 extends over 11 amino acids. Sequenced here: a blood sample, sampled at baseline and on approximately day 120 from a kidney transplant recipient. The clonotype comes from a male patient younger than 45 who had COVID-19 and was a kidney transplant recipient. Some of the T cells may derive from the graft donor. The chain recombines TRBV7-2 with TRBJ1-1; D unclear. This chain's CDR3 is CASSLGQKAFF. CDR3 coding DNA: TGTGCCAGCAGCTTAGGGCAGAAAGCTTTCTTT.